The clone carrying this TCR beta chain was counted between two and nine times. What it recognizes is unknown. MiXCR was run by TCRdb on the 5' RACE reads, yielding one entry per CDR3 protein. The data contain more than 450,000 distinct CDR3 sequences, 21% of them singletons. The entry originates in a study of T cells after yellow fever vaccination. Study overall: Low-cell-number fractions underwent preparation using SMART-Seq v4 Ultra Low Input.

Study-level findings and limits: Abundant contaminating clonotypes from the bulk population could appear in FACS-sorted repertoires.

From germline, CDR1 is MGHRA and CDR2 YSYEKL. The CDR3 runs to 22 residues. V dropped 3 bases and J dropped 1; count of bases not matched to a gene: 19. The sequence came from a man aged 18 to 29 who received the YFV17D yellow fever vaccine. V is TRBV4-1 and J is TRBJ2-5; 14 bases map to TRBD2. The sequenced sample was PBMCs, obtained 21 days after the first yellow fever vaccination. CDR3 sequence (DNA): TGCGCCAGCAGCCAGTCTACCGGGACAGGGCTCGGACTAGCGGGGGGCCAAGAGACCCAGTACTTC. Protein sequence: CASSQSTGTGLGLAGGQETQYF.